This T cell receptor (beta chain) was recovered during a study of T cell responses to AZD1222 COVID-19 vaccine. Study-level findings and limits: Unmutated variant regions are reportedly targeted by nearly half of spike-specific TCRs.

About this clone: Its specificity is not known.

This CDR3 contains 14 residues. Germline CDR1 and CDR2: ENHRY and SYGVKD. Trimming took 5 bases from V and 10 from J, leaving 19 bases between them. Data came from immunoSEQ multiplex PCR; TCRdb stores just in-frame clones and leaves some out. The sample has roughly 140,000 clones, around 86% seen once; the top ten hold over 8%. The sample consisted of peripheral blood, taken 28 days after the second AZD1222 dose. The TCR was taken from an adult who received the AZD1222 COVID-19 vaccine. V gene TRBV10-3 combines with J gene TRBJ2-3; D is unclear. Here the CDR3 reads CAISTLAPDGAQYF. The CDR3 DNA sequence: TGTGCCATCAGTACCCTCGCACCTGATGGCGCGCAGTATTTT.